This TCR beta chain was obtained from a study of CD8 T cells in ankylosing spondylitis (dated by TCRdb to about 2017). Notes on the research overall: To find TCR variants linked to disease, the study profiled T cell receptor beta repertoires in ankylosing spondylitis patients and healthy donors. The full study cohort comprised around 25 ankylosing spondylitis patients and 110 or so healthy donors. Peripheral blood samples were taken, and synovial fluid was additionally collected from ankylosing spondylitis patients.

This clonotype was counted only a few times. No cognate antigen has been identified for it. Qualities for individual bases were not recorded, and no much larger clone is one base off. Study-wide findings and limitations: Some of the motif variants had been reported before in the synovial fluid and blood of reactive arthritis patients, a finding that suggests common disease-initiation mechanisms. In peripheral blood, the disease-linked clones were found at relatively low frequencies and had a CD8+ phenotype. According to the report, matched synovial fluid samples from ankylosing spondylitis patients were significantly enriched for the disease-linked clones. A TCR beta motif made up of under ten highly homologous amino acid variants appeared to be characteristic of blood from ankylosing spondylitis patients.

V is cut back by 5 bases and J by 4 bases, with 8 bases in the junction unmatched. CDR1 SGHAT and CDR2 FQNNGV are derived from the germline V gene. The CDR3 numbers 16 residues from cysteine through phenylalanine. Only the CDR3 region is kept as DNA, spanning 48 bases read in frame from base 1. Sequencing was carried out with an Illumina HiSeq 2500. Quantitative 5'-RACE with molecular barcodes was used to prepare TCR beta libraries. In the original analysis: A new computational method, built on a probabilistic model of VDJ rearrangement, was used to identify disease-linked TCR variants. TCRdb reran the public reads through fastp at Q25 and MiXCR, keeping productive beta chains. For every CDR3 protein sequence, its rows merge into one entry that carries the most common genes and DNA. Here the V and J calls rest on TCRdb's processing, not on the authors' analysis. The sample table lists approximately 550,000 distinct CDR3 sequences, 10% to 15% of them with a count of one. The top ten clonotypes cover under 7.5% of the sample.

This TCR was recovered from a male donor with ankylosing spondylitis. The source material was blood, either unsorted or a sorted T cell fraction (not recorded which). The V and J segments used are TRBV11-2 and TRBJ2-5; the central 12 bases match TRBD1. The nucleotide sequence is TGTGCCAGCAGCCATACCGGGACAGGGGGCCTAGAGACCCAGTACTTC. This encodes CASSHTGTGGLETQYF. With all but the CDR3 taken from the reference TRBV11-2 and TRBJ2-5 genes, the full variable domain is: EAGVAQSPRYKIIEKRQSVAFWCNPISGHATLYWYQQILGQGPKLLIQFQNNGVVDDSQLPKDRFSAERLKGVDSTLKIQPAKLEDSAVYLCASSHTGTGGLETQYFGPGTRLLVL.